This T cell receptor (beta chain) was obtained from a study of early stage breast cancer tumors. Trimming shortened V by 2 bases and J by 0 bases, and 10 bases separated the two germline ends. The CDR3 has 16 residues. Germline CDR1 and CDR2: LNHNV and YYDKDF (reference sequence). Whole-study findings and limits: Most shared enriched TCRB sequences were commonly generated ones.

Some clones are missing from TCRdb's copy, which holds only in-frame ones; the method was immunoSEQ multiplex PCR. The table has some 28,000 clones, about 80% seen once. Turning to this clone: Its antigen is unidentified.

The rearrangement joins TRBV15 to TRBJ2-2; possible D gene TRBD2, 5 bases. The clonotype originates from a person aged 55 to 70 with breast cancer. The specimen was blood. CDR3 nucleotides: TGTGCCACCAGCAGACCCGCTAGCACGAACACCGGGGAGCTGTTTTTT. This translates into CATSRPASTNTGELFF.